These 11 T cell receptor beta chains were sequenced from one sample in a study of vaccination effects on CD4 cells after COVID-19. These TCRs are of unknown antigen specificity. Sequenced by immunoSEQ multiplex PCR; TCRdb stores in-frame clones only, minus some. This sample has tens of thousands of clones, with around 69% found just once. Antigen-specific CD4+ T cells expanded by the ViraFEST assay with viral peptide pools were then sequenced. The culture ran for approximately 11 days before CD4+ T cells were isolated. A PCR test confirmed that the person had SARS-CoV-2 infection between March and December 2020. Sequencing used CD4+ T cells from PBMCs cultured with HCoV-NL63 spike peptides, obtained before COVID-19 vaccination. The receptors were gathered from a human donor who had a prior SARS-CoV-2 infection.

The rearrangement links TRBV12-3 or TRBV12-4 to TRBJ2-7; D unclear. V was cut by 7 bases and J by 0 bases, with 10 bases left in between. The CDR3 sequence is 13 residues long. The CDR3 reads CASNAESSYEQYF. In nucleotides, the CDR3 is TGTGCCAGCAACGCGGAAAGCTCCTACGAGCAGTACTTC.

This clone has just a few counts. The J gene is TRBJ1-1, the V gene TRBV30; no definite D call. Trimming removed 1 base from V and 5 bases from J, with 8 bases in between. This CDR3 has 12 amino acids. The germline gives CDR1 GTSNPN, CDR2 SVGIG (reference sequence). As DNA, the CDR3 is TGTGCCTGGAGTGGTGGGCGTACTGAAGCTTTCTTT. It encodes CAWSGGRTEAFF.

The chain carries TRBV12-3 or TRBV12-4 and TRBJ2-3; no clear D gene. This CDR3 region has 13 residues. Trimming removed 9 bases from V and 2 bases from J, with 12 bases in between. The chain's CDR3 is CARDDRTTDTQYF. For the CDR3, the DNA is TGTGCCAGGGATGACCGCACCACAGATACGCAGTATTTT.

The CDR3 is CASSQGLAGPNEQFF. The CDR3, as DNA: TGTGCCAGCTCACAGGGACTAGCGGGACCTAATGAGCAGTTCTTC. The rearrangement joins TRBV18 to TRBJ2-1; 13 bases are shared with TRBD2. V was pared by 4 bases and J by 7 bases, with 4 bases of the junction left unmatched. Per the germline V gene, CDR1 is KGHSH and CDR2 is LQKENI. The CDR3 has 15 residues.

This chain connects TRBV18 to TRBJ2-6; TRBD2 aligns across 13 bases. CDR1 is KGHSH and CDR2 is LQKENI in the germline V gene. V gave up 1 base and J gave up 4 bases; unmatched junction bases: 4. This CDR3 contains 18 residues. DNA for the CDR3: TGTGCCAGCTCACCACTTGGACTAGCGGGAGCAGGGGCCAACGTCCTGACTTTC. Protein sequence: CASSPLGLAGAGANVLTF.

In its sample, this clone was seen once. This chain uses TRBV30 with TRBJ2-7; D is undetermined. From germline, CDR1 is GTSNPN and CDR2 SVGIG (reference sequence). The CDR3 has 14 residues. The V and J ends lost 2 bases and 5 bases respectively, with 16 bases between them. As DNA, the CDR3 is TGTGCCTGGAGTAACATAGGGTTCTTCGACGAGCAGTACTTC. It yields the protein CAWSNIGFFDEQYF.

Here the CDR3 reads CASRTGANYGYTF. CDR3 DNA sequence: TGTGCCAGCCGAACCGGGGCTAACTATGGCTACACCTTC. The rearrangement links TRBV6-5 to TRBJ1-2, with D hard to call. The CDR3 sequence is 13 residues long. Germline lookup yields CDR1 MNHEY and CDR2 SVGAGI. V was pared by 8 bases and J by 0 bases, with 10 bases between.

The chain uses TRBV18 and TRBJ1-2; 10 bases agree with TRBD1. This CDR3 contains 14 residues. V was pared by 0 bases and J by 8 bases, with 3 bases of the junction left unmatched. In germline, CDR1 is KGHSH, CDR2 LQKENI. Here the CDR3 DNA reads TGTGCCAGCTCACCACCGGGACAGGGGAGGGGCTACACCTTC. Translating it yields CASSPPGQGRGYTF.

The chain uses TRBV5-5 and TRBJ1-2; TRBD1 is a possible D gene (6 bases). Trimming pared 3 bases from V and 9 bases from J, leaving 12 bases between. This CDR3 has 12 residues. Germline V lookup: CDR1 SGHKS, CDR2 YYEKEE (reference sequence). The CDR3 bases are TGTGCCAGCAGCTCGGACAGCCAACGCTACACCTTC. This codes for CASSSDSQRYTF.

The rearrangement joins TRBV18 to TRBJ2-2; D tentatively fits TRBD1 or TRBD2 (5 bases each). Germline CDR1 is KGHSH and CDR2 is LQKENI. Trimming cost V 2 bases and J 1 base, with 17 bases left between them. The CDR3 extends over 18 amino acids. Here the CDR3 reads CASSPSTDRLLNTGELFF. As DNA, the CDR3 is TGTGCCAGCTCACCATCTACCGACAGACTACTGAACACCGGGGAGCTGTTTTTT.

The V and J genes are TRBV6-1 and TRBJ1-2, with TRBD1 matching over 8 bases. V shed 2 bases, J shed 6 bases, and the junction held 8 bases outside the gene matches. CDR3 length: 15 residues. CDR1 is MNHNS and CDR2 is SASEGT in the germline V gene. CDR3 sequence: CASSETGQGGDGYTF. The CDR3 DNA follows: TGTGCCAGCAGTGAAACCGGACAGGGAGGAGATGGCTACACCTTC.